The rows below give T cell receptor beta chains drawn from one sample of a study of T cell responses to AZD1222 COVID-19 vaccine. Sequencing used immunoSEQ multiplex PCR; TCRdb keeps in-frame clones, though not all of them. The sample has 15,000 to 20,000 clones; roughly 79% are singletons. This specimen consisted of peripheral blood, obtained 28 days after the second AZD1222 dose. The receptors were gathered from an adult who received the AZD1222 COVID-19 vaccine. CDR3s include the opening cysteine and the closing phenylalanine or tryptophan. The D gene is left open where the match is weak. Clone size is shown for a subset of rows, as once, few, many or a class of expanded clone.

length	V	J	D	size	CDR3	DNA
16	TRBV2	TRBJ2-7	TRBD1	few	CASTRTPGTGGDEQYF	TGTGCCAGCACCAGAACCCCCGGGACAGGGGGAGACGAGCAGTACTTC
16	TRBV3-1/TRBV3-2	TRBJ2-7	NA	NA	CASSLNLAASSYEQYF	TGTGCCAGCAGCCTAAATTTAGCGGCGAGCTCCTACGAGCAGTACTTC
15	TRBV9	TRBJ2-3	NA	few	CASSVVGTSTDTQYF	TGTGCCAGCAGCGTAGTTGGCACTAGCACAGATACGCAGTATTTT
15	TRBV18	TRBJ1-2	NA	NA	CASSPPTGRNYGYTF	TGTGCCAGCTCACCACCAACAGGCCGGAACTATGGCTACACCTTC
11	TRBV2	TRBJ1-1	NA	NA	CASIGGTEAFF	TGTGCCAGCATTGGGGGAACTGAAGCTTTCTTT
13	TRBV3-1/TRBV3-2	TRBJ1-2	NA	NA	CASSLQGLGGYTF	TGTGCCAGCAGCCTCCAAGGGCTAGGTGGCTACACCTTC
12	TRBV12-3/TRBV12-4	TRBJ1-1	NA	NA	CASSLQVAAAFF	TGTGCCAGCAGTTTACAGGTAGCCGCGGCTTTCTTT
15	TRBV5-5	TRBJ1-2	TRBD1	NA	CASSAGTVGVAGYTF	TGTGCCAGCAGCGCGGGGACAGTCGGTGTGGCTGGCTACACCTTC
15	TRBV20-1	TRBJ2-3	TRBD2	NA	CSASRRDYSTDTQYF	TGCAGTGCTAGTAGGAGGGACTATAGCACAGATACGCAGTATTTT
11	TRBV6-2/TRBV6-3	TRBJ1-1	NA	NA	CASSYPDEAFF	TGTGCCAGCAGTTACCCTGATGAAGCTTTCTTT
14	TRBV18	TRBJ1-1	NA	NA	CASSTQAGNTEAFF	TGTGCCAGCTCCACCCAGGCGGGGAACACTGAAGCTTTCTTT
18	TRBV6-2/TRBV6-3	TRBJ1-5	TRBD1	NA	CASSYSRQGARSEQPQHF	TGTGCCAGCAGTTACTCGCGACAGGGGGCGCGTTCAGAACAGCCCCAGCATTTT
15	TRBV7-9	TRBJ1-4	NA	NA	CASSPRAATNEKLFF	TGTGCCAGCTCCCCTAGGGCTGCAACTAATGAAAAACTGTTTTTT
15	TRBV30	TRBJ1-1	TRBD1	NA	CAWSDPDRGNTEAFF	TGTGCCTGGAGTGACCCCGACAGGGGAAACACTGAAGCTTTCTTT
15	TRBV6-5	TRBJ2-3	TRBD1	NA	CASSLWDRGTDTQYF	TGTGCCAGCAGTCTATGGGACAGGGGCACAGATACGCAGTATTTT
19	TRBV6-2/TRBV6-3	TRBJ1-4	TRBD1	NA	CASSYPRQGRTVPNEKLFF	TGTGCCAGCAGTTACCCGAGACAGGGGAGGACCGTTCCGAATGAAAAACTGTTTTTT
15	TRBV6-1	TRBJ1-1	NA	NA	CASSEKGDRSLGAFF	TGTGCCAGCAGTGAAAAAGGGGATCGCTCGCTGGGAGCTTTCTTT
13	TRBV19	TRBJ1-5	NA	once	CASSPLSNQPQHF	TGTGCCAGTAGTCCCCTCAGCAACCAGCCCCAGCATTTT
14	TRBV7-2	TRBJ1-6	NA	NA	CASSPGTHGSPLHF	TGTGCCAGCAGCCCAGGGACCCACGGGTCACCCCTCCACTTT
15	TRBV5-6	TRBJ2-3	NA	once	CASSLLDREVDTQYF	TGTGCCAGCAGCCTCCTCGACAGGGAGGTAGATACGCAGTATTTT
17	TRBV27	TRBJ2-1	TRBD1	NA	CASARDRGHGVYNEQFF	TGTGCCAGCGCAAGGGACAGGGGGCATGGAGTCTACAATGAGCAGTTCTTC
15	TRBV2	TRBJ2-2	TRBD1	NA	CASSVGQGRTGELFF	TGTGCCAGCAGCGTAGGACAGGGCCGTACCGGGGAGCTGTTTTTT
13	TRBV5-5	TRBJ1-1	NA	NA	CASSLDRWNEAFF	TGTGCCAGCAGCTTGGACAGGTGGAATGAAGCTTTCTTT
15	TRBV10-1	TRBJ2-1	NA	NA	CASSEVGSEYNEQFF	TGCGCCAGCAGTGAGGTCGGTAGCGAGTACAATGAGCAGTTCTTC
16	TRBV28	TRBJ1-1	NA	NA	CASSLRFFGGPGEAFF	TGTGCCAGCAGTCTCCGCTTTTTCGGGGGCCCAGGTGAAGCTTTCTTT
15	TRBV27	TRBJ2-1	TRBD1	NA	CASSPLWTGDNEQFF	TGTGCCAGCAGCCCGTTGTGGACAGGCGACAATGAGCAGTTCTTC
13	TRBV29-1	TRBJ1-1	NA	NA	CSVGGSPNTEAFF	TGCAGCGTTGGGGGCAGCCCGAACACTGAAGCTTTCTTT
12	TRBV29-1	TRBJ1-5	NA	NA	CSALSYNQPQHF	TGCAGCGCCTTGTCATACAATCAGCCCCAGCATTTT
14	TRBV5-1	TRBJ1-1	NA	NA	CASSLGWGNTEAFF	TGCGCCAGCAGCTTGGGTTGGGGAAACACTGAAGCTTTCTTT
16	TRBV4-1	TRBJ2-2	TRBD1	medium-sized	CASSQSGTVRTGELFF	TGCGCCAGCAGCCAGTCCGGGACAGTTCGCACCGGGGAGCTGTTTTTT
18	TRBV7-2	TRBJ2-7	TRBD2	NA	CASSSNFRTSERRGEQYF	TGTGCCAGCAGCTCAAATTTCCGGACTAGTGAGCGTAGAGGCGAGCAGTACTTC
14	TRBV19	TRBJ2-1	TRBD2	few	CASGLAGGLDEQFF	TGTGCCAGTGGGCTAGCGGGAGGGCTCGATGAGCAGTTCTTC
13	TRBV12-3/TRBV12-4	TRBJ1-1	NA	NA	CASSLEGSTEAFF	TGTGCCAGCAGTTTGGAGGGATCCACTGAAGCTTTCTTT
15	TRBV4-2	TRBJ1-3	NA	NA	CASSQDRPIGNTIYF	TGTGCCAGCAGCCAAGATCGCCCTATTGGAAACACCATATATTTT
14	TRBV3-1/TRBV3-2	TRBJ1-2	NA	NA	CASSRLRFNYGYTF	TGTGCCAGCAGCCGGTTAAGGTTTAACTATGGCTACACCTTC
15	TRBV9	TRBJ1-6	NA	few	CASSVEGEDNSPLHF	TGTGCCAGCAGCGTAGAGGGGGAGGATAATTCACCCCTCCACTTT
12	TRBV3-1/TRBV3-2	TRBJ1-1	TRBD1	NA	CASKIGTGEAFF	TGTGCCAGCAAAATCGGGACAGGTGAAGCTTTCTTT
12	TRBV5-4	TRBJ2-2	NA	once	CASSPQSGELFF	TGTGCCAGCAGCCCCCAGTCCGGGGAGCTGTTTTTT
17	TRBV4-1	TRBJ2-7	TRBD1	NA	CASSQPTVPGQGYEQYF	TGCGCCAGCAGCCAACCAACCGTTCCGGGACAGGGATACGAGCAGTACTTC
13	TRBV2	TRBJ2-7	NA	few	CASIAGPEYEQYF	TGTGCCAGCATCGCCGGGCCGGAATACGAGCAGTACTTC
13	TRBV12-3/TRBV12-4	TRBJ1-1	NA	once	CASSFNFDGEAFF	TGTGCCAGCAGTTTTAATTTCGACGGTGAAGCTTTCTTT
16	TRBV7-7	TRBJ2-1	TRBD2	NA	CASSLDRLASYNEQFF	TGTGCCAGCAGCTTAGACAGACTAGCGTCCTACAATGAGCAGTTCTTC
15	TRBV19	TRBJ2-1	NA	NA	CASSMGLNSYNEQFF	TGTGCCAGTAGTATGGGTTTGAACTCCTACAATGAGCAGTTCTTC
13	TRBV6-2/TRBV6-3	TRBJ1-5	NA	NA	CASSYGGNQPQHF	TGTGCCAGCAGTTACGGGGGCAATCAGCCCCAGCATTTT
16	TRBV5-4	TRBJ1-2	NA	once	CASSFLGSGEFYGYTF	TGTGCCAGCAGCTTCTTAGGGTCCGGGGAATTCTATGGCTACACCTTC
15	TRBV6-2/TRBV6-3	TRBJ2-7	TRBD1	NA	CASSYSPATGHEQYF	TGTGCCAGCAGTTACTCGCCAGCGACAGGGCACGAGCAGTACTTC
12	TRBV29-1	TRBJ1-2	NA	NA	CSVERQGSGYTF	TGCAGCGTTGAGCGCCAGGGCTCTGGCTACACCTTC
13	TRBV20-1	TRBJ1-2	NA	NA	CSASKVGGYGYTF	TGCAGTGCTAGTAAGGTCGGGGGATATGGCTACACCTTC
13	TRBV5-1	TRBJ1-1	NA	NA	CASSLNRQTEAFF	TGCGCCAGCAGCTTGAACCGACAGACTGAAGCTTTCTTT
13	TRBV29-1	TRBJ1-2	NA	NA	CSASGESNYGYTF	TGCAGCGCAAGTGGGGAAAGTAACTATGGCTACACCTTC
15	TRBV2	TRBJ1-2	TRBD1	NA	CARENITGQIYGYTF	TGTGCCAGGGAAAATATCACGGGACAGATCTATGGCTACACCTTC
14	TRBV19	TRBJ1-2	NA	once	CASSIRGDTYGYTF	TGTGCCAGTAGTATAAGAGGTGACACCTATGGCTACACCTTC
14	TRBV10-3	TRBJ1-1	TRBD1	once	CAIRITGGRTEAFF	TGTGCCATCAGAATTACAGGGGGTCGAACTGAAGCTTTCTTT
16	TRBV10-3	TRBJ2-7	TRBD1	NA	CAISVFLGQDSYEQYF	TGTGCCATCAGCGTTTTTTTGGGACAGGACTCCTACGAGCAGTACTTC
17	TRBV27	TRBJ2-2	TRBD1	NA	CASSPGQGRPPPGELFF	TGTGCCAGCAGTCCGGGACAGGGCCGACCTCCGCCCGGGGAGCTGTTTTTT